These 13 T cell receptor beta chains were all obtained from the same sample, sequenced in a study of blood T cell repertoires in COVID-19. TCRdb keeps only in-frame clones here, not all; method: immunoSEQ multiplex PCR. The sample includes some 230,000 clones, roughly 80% of them seen just once. Input material: peripheral blood. These receptor sequences come from a woman aged 80 or over with COVID-19, enrolled during active disease.

The CDR3 reads CASGFGTSSNQPQHF. The CDR3 DNA reads as TGTGCTAGTGGATTTGGGACATCTAGCAATCAGCCCCAGCATTTT. The chain links TRBV12-5 to TRBJ1-5; perhaps TRBD1 as D (6 bases). This CDR3 region has 15 residues. Per the germline V gene, CDR1 is LGHNT and CDR2 is FRNRAP. The V end lost 6 bases, the J end lost 0 bases, and 12 bases lay between the germline ends.

This chain joins TRBV3-1 (or the pseudogene TRBV3-2) and TRBJ2-5, with a possible D match to TRBD1 (5 bases). V lost 4 bases and J 7 bases, leaving 10 bases between the germline ends. This CDR3 comprises 12 residues. In germline, CDR1 is LGHDT, CDR2 YNNKEL (reference sequence). CDR3 region: CASSPSQGTQYF. CDR3 in DNA: TGTGCCAGCAGCCCAAGCCAGGGGACCCAGTACTTC.

This clone occurred once. The V call is TRBV12-3 or TRBV12-4, the J call TRBJ2-1; 7 bases line up with TRBD2. The CDR3 covers 13 residues. After removal of 2 bases from V and 8 bases from J, the junction contained 3 bases not matched to a gene. Here the CDR3 reads CASSLSGNYEQFF. The CDR3 DNA sequence: TGTGCCAGCAGTTTAAGCGGGAACTATGAGCAGTTCTTC.

The chain links TRBV28 to TRBJ1-4; TRBD1 agrees at 10 bases. In germline, CDR1 is MDHEN, CDR2 SYDVKM. The CDR3 spans 15 residues. Trimming took 2 bases from V and 6 from J; bases not matched to a gene: 3. The CDR3 loop is CASSLGGTGDEKLFF. In DNA, the CDR3 is TGTGCCAGCAGTTTAGGGGGGACAGGGGATGAAAAACTGTTTTTT.

The chain joins TRBV19 to TRBJ1-1; D not resolved. Between the trimmed V and J ends, which lost 1 base and 7 bases, there was a span of 7 bases. The germline gives CDR1 LNHDA, CDR2 SQIVND (reference sequence). The CDR3 sequence is 12 residues long. The CDR3 bases are TGTGCCAGTAGTATAGGAGCACTTGAAGCTTTCTTT. Protein sequence: CASSIGALEAFF.

The CDR3 spells CAWRPTKRYNEQFF. In DNA, the CDR3 is TGTGCCTGGAGACCAACGAAGCGGTACAATGAGCAGTTCTTC. The J gene is TRBJ2-1, the V gene TRBV30; D might be TRBD2 (5 bases). The CDR3 runs 14 residues. Germline V CDR1 and CDR2: GTSNPN, SVGIG (reference sequence). V was pared by 3 bases and J by 4 bases, with 13 bases between.

The gene calls are TRBV25-1 and TRBJ1-1; maybe TRBD1 (6 bases). Germline lookup yields CDR1 MGHDK and CDR2 SYGVNS. The CDR3 has 15 residues. The V end lost 2 bases, the J end lost 4 bases, and 14 bases lay between the germline ends. The CDR3 sequence: CASSEGQLMTTEAFF. The CDR3, as DNA: TGTGCCAGCAGTGAAGGACAGCTCATGACCACTGAAGCTTTCTTT.

This clone was observed once. The rearrangement joins TRBV10-2 to TRBJ2-7, with 7 bases matching TRBD1. There are 14 residues in the CDR3. With V trimmed by 2 bases and J by 7 bases, 8 bases remained unmatched. Germline CDR1 is WSHSY and CDR2 is SAAADI. CDR3 in amino acids: CASSEEGARGEQYF. The CDR3 DNA follows: TGCGCCAGCAGTGAGGAGGGGGCGAGGGGTGAGCAGTACTTC.

The CDR3 region is CASSPGTGGSGYTF. As DNA, the CDR3 is TGCGCCAGCAGCCCTGGGACAGGGGGCAGCGGCTACACCTTC. The V and J genes are TRBV5-1 and TRBJ1-2, with TRBD1 identical over 12 bases. The CDR3 has 14 residues. After removal of 4 bases from V and 8 bases from J, the junction contained 6 bases not matched to a gene. Germline V CDR1 and CDR2: SGHRS, YFSETQ.

This rearrangement joins TRBV3-1 (or the pseudogene TRBV3-2) to TRBJ1-5, with 8 bases matching TRBD1. Losses at the gene ends were 1 base for V and 3 bases for J; bases not matched to a gene: 2. The CDR3 covers 15 residues. The germline V gene has CDR1 LGHDT and CDR2 YNNKEL (reference sequence). Here the CDR3 reads CASSQGGQDNQPQHF. CDR3 DNA sequence: TGTGCCAGCAGCCAAGGGGGACAGGACAATCAGCCCCAGCATTTT.

V is TRBV19 and J is TRBJ2-3; 8 positions match TRBD2. CDR1 is LNHDA and CDR2 is SQIVND in the germline V gene (reference sequence). J lost 2 bases, V lost 3 bases, and 4 bases had no gene match. The CDR3 spans 15 residues. CDR3 sequence reads: CASSIGGGLTDTQYF. CDR3 coding DNA: TGTGCCAGTAGTATCGGCGGGGGGCTCACAGATACGCAGTATTTT.

Only one count was recorded for this clone. The chain recombines TRBV6-2 or TRBV6-3 with TRBJ2-1; D is possibly TRBD2 (5 bases). This CDR3 comprises 15 residues. Deletions cut 5 bases from V and 2 bases from J, with 13 bases between. The V gene's germline CDR1 is MNHEY and CDR2 SVGEGT. CDR3 residues: CASSRLSGPYNEQFF. Written as DNA, the CDR3 is TGTGCCAGCAGTAGACTAAGCGGCCCCTACAATGAGCAGTTCTTC.

This clone was recorded only once. The gene calls are TRBV6-5 and TRBJ1-3; D remains ambiguous. Trimming shortened V by 5 bases and J by 1 base, and 9 bases separated the two germline ends. Germline V gene data show CDR1 as MNHEY and CDR2 as SVGAGI. The CDR3 is 14 residues long. CDR3 in amino acids: CASSREVSGNTIYF. DNA of the CDR3: TGTGCCAGCAGTAGGGAGGTTTCTGGAAACACCATATATTTT.